This T cell receptor (beta chain) is drawn from a study of a mutant IDH1 vaccine in newly diagnosed glioma. Across the whole study: Most had both radiotherapy and temozolomide beforehand; others had only one. At week 35 came visit V12, and visit V13 followed at week 47.

TCRdb keeps only in-frame clones here, not all; method: immunoSEQ multiplex PCR. The sample holds nearly 50,000 clones, 84% seen once. This clone was counted between two and nine times. The antigen is undetermined. Study results and caveats: Vaccine-induced immune responses were detected in roughly 93% of patients.

CDR3 length: 11 amino acids. Deletions cut 6 bases from V and 10 bases from J, with 12 bases between. Germline-derived CDR1 and CDR2 are MDHEN and SYDVKM. This sample's time point: week 47, end of study. Doses consisted of 300 ug of mutant IDH1 20-mer peptide each, paired with topical imiquimod. The TCR sequence derives from a woman aged 30 to 39 with glioma. Some clones in this sample may be carry-over from other donors' samples. The chain uses TRBV28 and TRBJ1-1; D is ambiguous. Source: PBMCs, taken from a glioma patient whose treatment included an IDH1 peptide vaccine. CDR3 sequence (DNA): TGTGCCAGCAGCCCTGGTACCGGAGCTTTCTTT. This encodes CASSPGTGAFF.